This entry lists 11 T cell receptor beta chains sequenced from one sample in a study of blood T cell repertoires in COVID-19. The method was immunoSEQ multiplex PCR; TCRdb's version includes in-frame clones alone and lacks a portion of them. In the table there are approximately 180,000 clones, 70% to 90% of which are singletons. The sequenced material came from peripheral blood. Receptor source: a person aged 65-85 years with COVID-19, enrolled during active disease.

The chain carries TRBV9 and TRBJ2-5, with 9 bases identical to TRBD1. Germline trimming cut 0 bases from V and 1 base from J; bases unmatched to any gene: 7. This CDR3 is 17 amino acids long. The germline gives CDR1 SGDLS, CDR2 YYNGEE. CDR3 sequence (DNA): TGTGCCAGCAGCGTAGCTGTGGGACAGGGACCCCAAGAGACCCAGTACTTC. It codes for CASSVAVGQGPQETQYF.

The chain recombines TRBV6-5 with TRBJ1-5, with D possibly being TRBD1 (5 bases). From germline, CDR1 is MNHEY and CDR2 SVGAGI. Trimming removed 2 bases from V and 3 bases from J, with 11 bases in between. This CDR3 has 15 residues. CDR3 sequence: CASSYAGIFNQPQHF. In nucleotides, the CDR3 is TGTGCCAGCAGTTACGCAGGGATCTTCAATCAGCCCCAGCATTTT.

For this clone: Other nucleotide sequences in the sample specify the same CDR3. The chain recombines TRBV19 with TRBJ1-6; TRBD1 aligns across 9 bases. The CDR3 is made up of 15 amino acids. Germline V gives CDR1 LNHDA, CDR2 SQIVND (reference sequence). V lost 3 bases, J lost 9 bases, and 6 bases stayed unmatched. CDR3 sequence: CASSIGGQGSSPLHF. As DNA, the CDR3 is TGTGCCAGTAGTATCGGCGGACAGGGGAGTTCACCCCTCCACTTT.

This chain uses TRBV7-2 with TRBJ2-2; D is perhaps TRBD2 (5 bases). V gave up 3 bases and J gave up 4 bases, with 15 bases separating them. Germline CDR1 is SGHTA and CDR2 is FQGNSA. The CDR3 covers 16 residues. Written as DNA, the CDR3 is TGTGCCAGCAGCTTCCGGGAACCAGCCACCACCGGGGAGCTGTTTTTT. Protein: CASSFREPATTGELFF.

The chain is built from TRBV18 and TRBJ1-5; no clear D. V was trimmed by 3 bases and J by 7 bases, leaving 10 bases between them. The CDR3 is 13 amino acids. Germline CDR1 KGHSH, CDR2 LQKENI. The CDR3 region is CASSPGREQPQHF. In DNA, the CDR3 is TGTGCCAGCTCACCTGGGCGGGAGCAGCCCCAGCATTTT.

The genes are TRBV4-3 and TRBJ2-1; a possible D gene is TRBD2 (6 bases). CDR1 is LGHNA and CDR2 is YSLEER in the germline V gene. V shed 8 bases and J shed 8 bases, with 19 bases lying between them. The CDR3 runs 14 residues. The CDR3 spells CASSDSGVLDEQFF. The DNA of the CDR3 is TGCGCCAGCTCCGACTCGGGAGTCTTGGATGAGCAGTTCTTC.

The rearrangement links TRBV29-1 to TRBJ1-4; D is unclear. From germline, CDR1 is SQVTM and CDR2 ANQGSEA. The CDR3 runs 14 residues. Trimming left V 4 bases short and J 3 bases short, with 12 bases between. For the CDR3, the DNA is TGCAGCGTTGTCGAGAGGGCTTCTAATGAAAAACTGTTTTTT. Translated, it gives CSVVERASNEKLFF.

This clone was counted only a few times. The chain uses TRBV5-1 and TRBJ2-2; D might be TRBD1 (5 bases). The CDR3 totals 15 residues. Per the germline V gene, CDR1 is SGHRS and CDR2 is YFSETQ. Deletions cut 7 bases from V and 5 bases from J, with 18 bases between. This CDR3 is CASEIGPGATGELFF. In nucleotides, the CDR3 is TGCGCCAGCGAGATCGGGCCTGGGGCGACCGGGGAGCTGTTTTTT.

The V gene is TRBV29-1, the J gene TRBJ1-4, with 7 bases fitting TRBD1. From germline, CDR1 is SQVTM and CDR2 ANQGSEA. Trimming cost V 7 bases and J 8 bases; bases outside gene matches: 7. This CDR3 is built from 12 residues. CDR3 DNA: TGCAGCGCTGGGCGACAGGGCGAAAAACTGTTTTTT. Translating it yields CSAGRQGEKLFF.

This rearrangement joins TRBV4-1 to TRBJ2-7; no clear D. Germline V lookup: CDR1 MGHRA, CDR2 YSYEKL. V lost 0 bases, J lost 2 bases, and 14 bases lay in between. This CDR3 has 16 amino acids. The DNA for the CDR3 is TGCGCCAGCAGCCAAGAGAGTTTTGTCACCGCCTACGAGCAGTACTTC. Protein product: CASSQESFVTAYEQYF.

This sequence joins TRBV7-9 and TRBJ2-5, with TRBD2 as a possible D gene (5 bases). Germline loops: CDR1 SEHNR, CDR2 FQNEAQ (reference sequence). V was trimmed by 3 bases and J by 5 bases, leaving 19 bases between them. The CDR3 runs 16 residues. CDR3 in amino acids: CASSFRGASSLETQYF. The CDR3 DNA reads TGTGCCAGCAGCTTTCGGGGAGCTAGCTCTCTCGAGACCCAGTACTTC.